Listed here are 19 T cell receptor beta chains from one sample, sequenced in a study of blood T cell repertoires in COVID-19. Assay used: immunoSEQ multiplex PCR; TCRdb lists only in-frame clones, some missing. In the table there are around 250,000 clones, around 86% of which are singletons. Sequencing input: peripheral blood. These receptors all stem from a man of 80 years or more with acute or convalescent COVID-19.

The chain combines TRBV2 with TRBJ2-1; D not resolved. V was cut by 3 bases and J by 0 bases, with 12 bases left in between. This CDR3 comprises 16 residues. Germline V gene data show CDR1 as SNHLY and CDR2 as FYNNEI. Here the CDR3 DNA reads TGTGCCAGCAGTGAGGTGGGCCCCAGCTCCTACAATGAGCAGTTCTTC. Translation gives CASSEVGPSSYNEQFF.

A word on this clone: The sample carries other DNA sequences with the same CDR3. CDR3 amino acids: CASSLGTGLSYEQYF. CDR3 in DNA: TGCGCCAGCAGCTTGGGGACAGGGCTCTCCTACGAGCAGTACTTC. The chain joins TRBV5-1 to TRBJ2-7, with 8 bases that match TRBD1. The trim removed 0 bases at V and 0 bases at J, leaving 2 bases unmatched. The CDR3 runs 15 residues. Germline V gene sequence: CDR1 SGHRS, CDR2 YFSETQ.

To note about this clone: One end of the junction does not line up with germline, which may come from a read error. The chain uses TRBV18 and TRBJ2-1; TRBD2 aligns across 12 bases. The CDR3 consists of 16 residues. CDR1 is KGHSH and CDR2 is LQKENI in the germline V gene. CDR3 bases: TGTGCCAGCTCGCCACTAGCGGGGGGATATTACAATGAGCAGTTCTTC. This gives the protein CASSPLAGGYYNEQFF.

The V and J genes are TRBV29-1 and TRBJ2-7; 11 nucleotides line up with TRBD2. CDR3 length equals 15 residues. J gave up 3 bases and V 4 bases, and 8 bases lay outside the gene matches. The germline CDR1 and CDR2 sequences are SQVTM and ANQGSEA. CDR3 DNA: TGCAGCGTTGGGGAGCCGGGACTAGCGGTCTACGAGCAGTACTTC. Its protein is CSVGEPGLAVYEQYF.

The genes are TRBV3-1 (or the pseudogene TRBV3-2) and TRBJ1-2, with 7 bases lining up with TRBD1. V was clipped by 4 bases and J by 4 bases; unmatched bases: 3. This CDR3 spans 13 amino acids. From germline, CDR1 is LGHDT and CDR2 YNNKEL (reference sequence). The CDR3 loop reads CASSPGQIYGYTF. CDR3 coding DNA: TGTGCCAGCAGCCCGGGACAGATCTATGGCTACACCTTC.

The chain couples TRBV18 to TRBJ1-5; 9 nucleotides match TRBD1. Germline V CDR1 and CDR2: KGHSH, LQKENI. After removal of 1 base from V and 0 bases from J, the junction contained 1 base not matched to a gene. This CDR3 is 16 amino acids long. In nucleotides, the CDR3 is TGTGCCAGCTCACCACGGGACAGGGTTAGCAATCAGCCCCAGCATTTT. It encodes CASSPRDRVSNQPQHF.

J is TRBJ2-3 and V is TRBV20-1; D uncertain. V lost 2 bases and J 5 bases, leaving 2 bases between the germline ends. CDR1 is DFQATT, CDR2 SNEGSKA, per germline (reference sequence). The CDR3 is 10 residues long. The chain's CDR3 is CSARRDTQYF. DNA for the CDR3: TGCAGTGCTAGACGAGATACGCAGTATTTT.

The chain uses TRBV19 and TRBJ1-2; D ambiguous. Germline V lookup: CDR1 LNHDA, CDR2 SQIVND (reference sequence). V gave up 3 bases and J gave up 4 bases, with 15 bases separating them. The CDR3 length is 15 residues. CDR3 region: CASSITVRYGYGYTF. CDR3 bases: TGTGCCAGTAGTATCACGGTTCGCTATGGCTATGGCTACACCTTC.

In nucleotides, the CDR3 is TGCGCCAGCTCCTTACAGGGTACGTCCTACAATGAGCAGTTCTTC. This sequence encodes CASSLQGTSYNEQFF. The V call is TRBV5-1, the J call TRBJ2-1, with D possibly being TRBD1 (6 bases). The CDR3 extends over 15 amino acids. Trimming took 7 bases from V and 1 from J, leaving 15 bases between them. CDR1 and CDR2 from the germline V gene are SGHRS and YFSETQ.

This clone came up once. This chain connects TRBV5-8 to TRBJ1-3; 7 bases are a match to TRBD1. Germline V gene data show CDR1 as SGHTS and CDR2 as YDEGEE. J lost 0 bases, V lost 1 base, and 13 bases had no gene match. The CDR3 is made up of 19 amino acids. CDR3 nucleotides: TGTGCCAGCAGCTTGCTTTTAGGGGGCCTAAGAAGCTCTGGAAACACCATATATTTT. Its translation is CASSLLLGGLRSSGNTIYF.

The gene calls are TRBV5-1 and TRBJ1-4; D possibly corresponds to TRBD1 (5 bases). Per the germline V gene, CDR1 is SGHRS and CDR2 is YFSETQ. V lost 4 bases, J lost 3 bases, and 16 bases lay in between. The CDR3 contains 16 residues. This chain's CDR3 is CASSPSGAQANEKLFF. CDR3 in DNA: TGCGCCAGCAGCCCAAGCGGGGCTCAGGCTAATGAAAAACTGTTTTTT. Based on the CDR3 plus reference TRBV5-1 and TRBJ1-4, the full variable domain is KAGVTQTPRYLIKTRGQQVTLSCSPISGHRSVSWYQQTPGQGLQFLFEYFSETQRNKGNFPGRFSGRQFSNSRSEMNVSTLELGDSALYLCASSPSGAQANEKLFFGSGTQLSVL.

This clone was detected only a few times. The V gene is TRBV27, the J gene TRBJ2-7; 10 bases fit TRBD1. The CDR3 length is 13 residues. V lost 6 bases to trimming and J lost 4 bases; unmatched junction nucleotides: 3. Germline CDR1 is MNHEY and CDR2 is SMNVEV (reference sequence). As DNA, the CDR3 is TGTGCCAGCAGCCGGGACAGGGGTTACGAGCAGTACTTC. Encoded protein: CASSRDRGYEQYF.

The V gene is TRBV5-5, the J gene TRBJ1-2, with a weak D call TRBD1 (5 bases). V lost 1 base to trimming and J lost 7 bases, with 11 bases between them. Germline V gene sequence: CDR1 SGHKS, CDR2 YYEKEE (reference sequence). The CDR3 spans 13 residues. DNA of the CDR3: TGTGCCAGCAGCTTGCAGGGTCAGGGTGGCTACACCTTC. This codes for CASSLQGQGGYTF.

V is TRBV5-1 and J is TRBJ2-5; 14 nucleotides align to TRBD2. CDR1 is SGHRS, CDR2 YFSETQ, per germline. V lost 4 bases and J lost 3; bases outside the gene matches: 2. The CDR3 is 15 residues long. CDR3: CASSGGLAGEETQYF. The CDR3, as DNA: TGCGCCAGCAGCGGGGGACTAGCGGGAGAAGAGACCCAGTACTTC. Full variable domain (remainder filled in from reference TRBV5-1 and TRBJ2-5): KAGVTQTPRYLIKTRGQQVTLSCSPISGHRSVSWYQQTPGQGLQFLFEYFSETQRNKGNFPGRFSGRQFSNSRSEMNVSTLELGDSALYLCASSGGLAGEETQYFGPGTRLLVL.

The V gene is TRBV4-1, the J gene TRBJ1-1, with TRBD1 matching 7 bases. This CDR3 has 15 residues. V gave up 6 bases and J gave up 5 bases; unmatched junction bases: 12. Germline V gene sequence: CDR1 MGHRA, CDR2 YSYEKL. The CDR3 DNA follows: TGCGCCAGCAGGCACGGAGGGGGCTGGGATACTGAAGCTTTCTTT. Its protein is CASRHGGGWDTEAFF.

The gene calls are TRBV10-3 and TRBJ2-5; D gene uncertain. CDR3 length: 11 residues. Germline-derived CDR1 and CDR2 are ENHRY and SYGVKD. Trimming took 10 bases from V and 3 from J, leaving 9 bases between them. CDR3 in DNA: TGTGCCACACGACTCGAAGAGACCCAGTACTTC. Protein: CATRLEETQYF.

The CDR3 DNA follows: TGCGCCAGCAGCTTGCTGGCAGGGGAAGAGACCCAGTACTTC. It encodes CASSLLAGEETQYF. The chain combines TRBV5-1 with TRBJ2-5, with a tentative D call TRBD1 (6 bases). The V end lost 1 base, the J end lost 3 bases, and 10 bases lay between the germline ends. The CDR3 runs 14 residues. Germline V gene data show CDR1 as SGHRS and CDR2 as YFSETQ.

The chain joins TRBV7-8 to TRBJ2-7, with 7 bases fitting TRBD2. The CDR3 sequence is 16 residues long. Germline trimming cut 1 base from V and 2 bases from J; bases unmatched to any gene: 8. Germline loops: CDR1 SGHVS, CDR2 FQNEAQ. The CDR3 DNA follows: TGTGCCAGCAGCTTAGTCCCCGGGCGGGGGACCTACGAGCAGTACTTC. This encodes CASSLVPGRGTYEQYF.

The CDR3 bases are TGTGCCAGCAGTCGGGACACTGGAAACACCATATATTTT. Translation: CASSRDTGNTIYF. The chain combines TRBV6-6 with TRBJ1-3; D might be TRBD1 (6 bases). V was cut by 5 bases and J by 2 bases, with 7 bases left in between. CDR3 length equals 13 residues. Germline V gene sequence: CDR1 MNHNY, CDR2 SVGAGI (reference sequence).